Detailed here is one TCR beta chain. Its antigen has not been determined. No per-base quality is available; no much larger clone lies one base away. Other DNA sequences in this specimen translate into the identical CDR3. TCRbeta CDR3 regions were amplified from genomic DNA by a two-step, bias-controlled multiplex PCR. Primers specific for every TRBV and TRBJ gene segment were used in the multiplex PCR. TCRbeta repertoire data were generated with the immunoSEQ Assay. Per the authors' processing: To merge closely related sequences, reads went through filtering and clustering using a relative-frequency ratio and a modified nearest-neighbor algorithm. The V, D and J gene assignments for CDR3 sequences were based on IMGT annotation. Template counts were normalized for PCR amplification bias and quantified against synthetic TCR CDR3 analog sequences. Only unique productive sequences, defined as in-frame CDR3 sequences without stop codons, were included in the analyses. The immunoSEQ Analyzer software was used to calculate clonality, defined as 1 minus Pielou's evenness, and iChao1 richness. Statistical testing was performed in JMP, using Student's t-test or a non-parametric test depending on Shapiro-Wilk normality results. In TCRdb, the immuneACCESS table is reduced to in-frame sequences with V and J assigned. These tables do not hold every clone; where another copy was compared, an unresolved V gene accounts for under half, and the others remain unexplained. V and J calls and clone size are those listed in that table; D and trimming were worked out from the DNA. The sample table contains about 23,000 clones; only one count was recorded for approximately 88% of them. Approximately 0.95% of the sample is held by the ten biggest clonotypes.

This sample is drawn from a study of naive CD8 T cells in extremely preterm neonates (dated 2017 in TCRdb). Regarding the complete study: Sorted naive CD8+ T cells from four age groups (extremely preterm neonates, term neonates, young children and adults) were used in the study to compare TCRbeta CDR3 repertoires. What the research found in general, with its limitations: A small sample size and variable productive template counts among preterm samples were noted by the authors as limitations. Compared with all other age groups, preterm neonates showed significantly lower iChao1 richness (p < 0.05) along with an even clone distribution, indicating a less rich repertoire. Compared with the older groups, preterm CDR3s were shorter and closer to germline, carrying fewer N additions and showing less junctional trimming. A higher proportion of shared CDR3 nucleotide sequences was found in preterm neonates (approximately 2.5%) than in term neonates (approximately 0.4%), young children (about 0.03%) and adults (about 0.01%). To track T cell development within individuals, the authors urged prospective longitudinal studies of preterm and term neonates.

The germline V gene supplies CDR1 SGDLS and CDR2 YYNGEE. The CDR3 sequence holds 15 residues, the cysteine and phenylalanine included. CDR3 DNA is the only sequence kept; it has 45 bases, read in frame from the first base. V has 3 bases trimmed and J has 1 base trimmed; junction bases matching no gene number 3. Several extremely preterm deliveries, at about 23-27 weeks of gestation, provided the preterm samples. Exclusion from the study was applied to pregnancies with fetal demise, active maternal HSV infection or known maternal HIV infection. A FACSAria III cell sorter was used to sort live, Annexin V-negative naive CD8+ T cells (CD3+CD8+CD45RA+CCR7+). Per sample, between roughly 19,000 and 100,000 naive CD8+ T cells were obtained by sorting. Mixed venous-arterial cord blood was collected with preassembled standardized sampling kits. Cord blood was held at room temperature, and processing was completed within 4 hours of collection. Mononuclear cells were isolated from diluted blood by Ficoll-Paque density gradient centrifugation. Mononuclear cells were cryopreserved in roughly 10% DMSO with about 90% FBS and stored long term at -150°C before sorting. Annexin V and antibodies against CD3, CD8, CCR7 and CD45RA were used to stain the thawed cells. Genomic DNA was extracted from snap-frozen sorted cell pellets with the DNeasy Blood and Tissue Kit.

The sample taken for sequencing was naive CD8+ T cells from cord blood. The receptor was isolated from a boy who was born preterm. The rearrangement joined TRBV9 to TRBJ2-3, and TRBD2 aligns with 9 junction nucleotides. The CDR3 reads as follows: CASSGLAGGTDTQYF. The DNA sequence is as follows: TGTGCCAGCAGCGGGTTAGCGGGGGGCACAGATACGCAGTATTTT.